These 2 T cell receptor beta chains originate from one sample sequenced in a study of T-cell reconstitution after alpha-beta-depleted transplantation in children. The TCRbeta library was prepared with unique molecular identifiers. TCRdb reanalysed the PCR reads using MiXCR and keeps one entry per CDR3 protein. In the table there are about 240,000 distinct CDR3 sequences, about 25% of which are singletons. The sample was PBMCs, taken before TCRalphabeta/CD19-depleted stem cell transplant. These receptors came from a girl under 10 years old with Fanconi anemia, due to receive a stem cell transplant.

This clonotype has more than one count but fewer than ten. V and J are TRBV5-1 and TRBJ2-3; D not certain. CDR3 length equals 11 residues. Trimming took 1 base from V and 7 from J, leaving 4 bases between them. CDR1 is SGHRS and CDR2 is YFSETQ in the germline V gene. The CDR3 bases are TGCGCCAGCAGCTTGCTCAATACGCAGTATTTT. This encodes CASSLLNTQYF.

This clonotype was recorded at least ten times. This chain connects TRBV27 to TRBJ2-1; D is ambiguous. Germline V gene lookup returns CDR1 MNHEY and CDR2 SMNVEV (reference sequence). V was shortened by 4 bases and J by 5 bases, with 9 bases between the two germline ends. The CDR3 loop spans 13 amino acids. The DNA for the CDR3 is TGTGCCAGCAGTTCCCCGGTCCACAATGAGCAGTTCTTC. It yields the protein CASSSPVHNEQFF.